The subject of this entry is one T cell receptor (beta chain). This entry is derived from a study of technical replicates of blood from a handful of donors. Produced via immunoSEQ multiplex PCR; TCRdb's table is partial and in-frame only. In the table there are approximately 49,000 clones, around 90% of which are singletons. The germline gives CDR1 MGHRA, CDR2 YSYEKL. This CDR3 is built from 15 residues. V was clipped by 1 base and J by 1 base; unmatched bases: 1. The chain carries TRBV4-1 and TRBJ2-1; TRBD1 matches 7 bases. The sample was PBMCs. The receptor was derived from a human donor in good health. Some clones in this sample may be carry-over from other donors' samples. The CDR3 sequence: CASSQVQGSYNEQFF. The CDR3 nucleotides are TGCGCCAGCAGCCAAGTACAGGGGTCCTACAATGAGCAGTTCTTC.